Each of the 27 T cell receptor beta chains below was sequenced from the same sample in a study of blood T cell repertoires in COVID-19. Here immunoSEQ multiplex PCR was the method, and the copy in TCRdb shows in-frame clones only, minus some. This sample has a few hundred thousand clones, with 90% found just once. The sample comprised PBMCs or T cells enriched from blood (not recorded which). Receptors were obtained from a woman aged 18-29 years with acute COVID-19.

The chain combines TRBV4-1 with TRBJ2-1; 9 positions match TRBD2. The germline V gene encodes CDR1 MGHRA and CDR2 YSYEKL. Losses at the gene ends were 2 bases for V and 3 bases for J; bases not matched to a gene: 5. The CDR3 runs 16 residues. The DNA of the CDR3 is TGCGCCAGCAGCCAATCAAGCGGGAGGAACTACAATGAGCAGTTCTTC. It yields the protein CASSQSSGRNYNEQFF.

The CDR3 reads CAWSGMGPSSAYEQYF. The CDR3 bases are TGTGCCTGGAGTGGTATGGGCCCCTCGTCTGCCTACGAGCAGTACTTC. The V and J genes are TRBV30 and TRBJ2-7; D is uncertain. V lost 1 base, J lost 2 bases, and 18 bases lay in between. This CDR3 region has 16 residues. The germline V gene has CDR1 GTSNPN and CDR2 SVGIG (reference sequence).

This clone has a single count. This sequence joins TRBV19 and TRBJ2-1, with D perhaps TRBD1 (6 bases). Germline CDR1 LNHDA, CDR2 SQIVND (reference sequence). Between the trimmed V and J ends, which lost 5 bases and 2 bases, there was a span of 13 bases. The CDR3 extends over 15 amino acids. CDR3: CASSPPGAPYNEQFF. Here the CDR3 DNA reads TGTGCCAGTAGTCCCCCAGGGGCCCCCTACAATGAGCAGTTCTTC.

The chain links TRBV30 to TRBJ2-5, with a possible D match to TRBD2 (6 bases). CDR1 GTSNPN and CDR2 SVGIG come from the germline V gene (reference sequence). The length of the CDR3 is 17 residues. Trimming pared 2 bases from V and 2 bases from J, leaving 21 bases between. CDR3 sequence: CAWSTFNETSRQETQYF. CDR3 in DNA: TGTGCCTGGAGTACATTCAACGAGACTAGTAGACAAGAGACCCAGTACTTC. Drawing the rest from reference TRBV30 and TRBJ2-5, the complete variable domain is SQTIHQWPATLVQPVGSPLSLECTVEGTSNPNLYWYRQAAGRGLQLLFYSVGIGQISSEVPQNLSASRPQDRQFILSSKKLLLSDSGFYLCAWSTFNETSRQETQYFGPGTRLLVL.

CDR3 sequence reads: CASSIRQGAQEQYF. DNA for the CDR3: TGTGCCAGTAGTATTAGACAGGGGGCGCAGGAGCAGTACTTC. This chain links TRBV19 with TRBJ2-7; TRBD1 matches at 10 bases. From germline, CDR1 is LNHDA and CDR2 SQIVND (reference sequence). The V segment lost 3 bases and the J segment 7 bases; nucleotides outside the gene matches: 6. The CDR3 sequence is 14 residues long.

The rearrangement joins TRBV10-2 to TRBJ1-1; 7 bases agree with TRBD1. This CDR3 is built from 13 residues. Looked up from germline, CDR1 is WSHSY and CDR2 is SAAADI. J was trimmed by 3 bases and V by 6 bases; bases with no gene match: 4. CDR3 sequence: CASSADRDTEAFF. Here the CDR3 DNA reads TGCGCCAGCAGCGCTGACAGGGACACTGAAGCTTTCTTT.

This rearrangement joins TRBV24-1 to TRBJ2-3; 8 bases are shared with TRBD2. V lost 0 bases and J lost 0; bases outside the gene matches: 4. The germline gives CDR1 KGHDR, CDR2 SFDVKD. The CDR3 totals 17 residues. CDR3 nucleotide sequence: TGTGCCACCAGTGATTTGGCGGCTAGCGGGAGCACAGATACGCAGTATTTT. As protein: CATSDLAASGSTDTQYF.

The J gene is TRBJ2-3, the V gene TRBV20-1, with no clear D. The ends were cut back, 3 bases at V and 5 bases at J, with 15 bases in the middle. The CDR3 consists of 14 residues. Germline lookup yields CDR1 DFQATT and CDR2 SNEGSKA (reference sequence). CDR3 region: CSASESAQQDTQYF. In DNA, the CDR3 is TGCAGTGCTAGTGAGTCAGCGCAGCAAGATACGCAGTATTTT.

The chain joins TRBV4-1 to TRBJ2-5; 7 bases are a match to TRBD2. Germline CDR1 and CDR2: MGHRA and YSYEKL. The length of the CDR3 is 19 residues. The V and J ends lost 1 base and 3 bases, in that order; junction bases with no gene match: 17. CDR3 residues: CASSQVGGSFVGLKETQYF. DNA for the CDR3: TGCGCCAGCAGCCAAGTGGGCGGGAGTTTCGTGGGTTTAAAAGAGACCCAGTACTTC.

The V call is TRBV29-1, the J call TRBJ2-5, with 9 nucleotides matching TRBD2. Germline V gives CDR1 SQVTM, CDR2 ANQGSEA. The CDR3 has 16 residues. Germline trimming cut 4 bases from V and 0 bases from J; bases unmatched to any gene: 9. The CDR3 sequence is CSVVVAGVRYQETQYF. Written as DNA, the CDR3 is TGCAGCGTTGTGGTAGCGGGAGTGAGGTACCAAGAGACCCAGTACTTC.

This chain uses TRBV5-8 with TRBJ2-1; 8 bases map to TRBD1. The CDR3 length is 15 residues. The V segment lost 0 bases and the J segment 3 bases; nucleotides outside the gene matches: 2. The germline gives CDR1 SGHTS, CDR2 YDEGEE. The CDR3 sequence is CASSLVTGGYNEQFF. CDR3 DNA: TGTGCCAGCAGCTTGGTAACAGGGGGCTACAATGAGCAGTTCTTC.

This clone was seen once. The V and J genes are TRBV4-3 and TRBJ2-3; D gene uncertain. CDR3 length: 16 residues. V lost 0 bases, J lost 1 base, and 11 bases lay in between. The germline gives CDR1 LGHNA, CDR2 YSLEER. The CDR3 DNA reads TGCGCCAGCAGCCAAGAATGGGCAGAAGGCACAGATACGCAGTATTTT. Translated, it gives CASSQEWAEGTDTQYF.

The chain uses TRBV5-1 and TRBJ1-4; tentative D call: TRBD1 (5 bases). The CDR3 contains 16 residues. Germline CDR1 reads SGHRS; CDR2 reads YFSETQ. Deletions cut 0 bases from V and 7 bases from J, with 16 bases between. The CDR3 DNA reads TGCGCCAGCAGCTTGGCCGGGAGGGGCCTTGGTGAAAAACTGTTTTTT. This sequence encodes CASSLAGRGLGEKLFF.

The V and J genes are TRBV7-2 and TRBJ1-3, with D maybe TRBD1 (5 bases). V lost 3 bases to trimming and J lost 0 bases, with 12 bases between them. The CDR3 length is 16 residues. From germline, CDR1 is SGHTA and CDR2 FQGNSA. The CDR3 bases are TGTGCCAGCAGCTTTTACAGGTCGAGCTCTGGAAACACCATATATTTT. Protein product: CASSFYRSSSGNTIYF.

This chain connects TRBV2 to TRBJ1-3; 7 bases are a match to TRBD1. Germline CDR1 is SNHLY and CDR2 is FYNNEI. V dropped 5 bases and J dropped 3; count of bases not matched to a gene: 7. The CDR3 sequence is 15 residues long. CDR3 sequence: CASSRMTGLGNTIYF. Here the CDR3 DNA reads TGTGCCAGCAGTCGAATGACAGGGCTTGGAAACACCATATATTTT.

The gene calls are TRBV9 and TRBJ1-1, with unresolved D. CDR1 and CDR2 from the germline V gene are SGDLS and YYNGEE. CDR3 length equals 15 residues. V lost 0 bases and J 8 bases, leaving 17 bases between the germline ends. The DNA for the CDR3 is TGTGCCAGCAGCGTAGCCTCAAACTCGATCCCGGAAGCTTTCTTT. Its protein product is CASSVASNSIPEAFF.

The gene calls are TRBV6-1 and TRBJ2-7; TRBD2 matches at 10 bases. J gave up 1 base and V 6 bases, and 3 bases lay outside the gene matches. The CDR3 has 14 amino acids. Germline CDR1 reads MNHNS; CDR2 reads SASEGT. The CDR3 here is CASRILAGSYEQYF. CDR3 in DNA: TGTGCCAGCAGAATACTAGCGGGGTCCTACGAGCAGTACTTC.

The V call is TRBV15, the J call TRBJ1-4; 7 bases map to TRBD1. The ends lost 3 bases at V and 7 bases at J; junction bases unmatched: 5. The CDR3 extends over 14 amino acids. Germline lookup yields CDR1 LNHNV and CDR2 YYDKDF (reference sequence). The DNA for the CDR3 is TGTGCCACCAGCAGGACAGGGTTTGGTGAAAAACTGTTTTTT. This encodes CATSRTGFGEKLFF.

The table lists this clone with a count of one. The J gene is TRBJ1-2, the V gene TRBV6-5; D ambiguous. V was cut by 6 bases and J by 4 bases, with 9 bases left in between. The V gene's germline CDR1 is MNHEY and CDR2 SVGAGI. The CDR3 has 12 residues. CDR3 protein: CASRTSVYGYTF. In nucleotides, the CDR3 is TGTGCCAGCAGAACGAGCGTCTATGGCTACACCTTC.

V is TRBV12-5 and J is TRBJ2-7; D is possibly TRBD1 (5 bases). Deletions cut 0 bases from V and 4 bases from J, with 16 bases between. CDR3 length: 16 residues. Germline V gene sequence: CDR1 LGHNT, CDR2 FRNRAP. The CDR3 DNA sequence: TGTGCTAGTGGTTTGGTACAGGTGACAAGCCTTTACGAGCAGTACTTC. It translates to CASGLVQVTSLYEQYF. The whole variable domain, remainder taken from reference TRBV12-5 and TRBJ2-7, is DARVTQTPRHKVTEMGQEVTMRCQPILGHNTVFWYRQTMMQGLELLAYFRNRAPLDDSGMPKDRFSAEMPDATLATLKIQPSEPRDSAVYFCASGLVQVTSLYEQYFGPGTRLTVT.

With respect to this clone: Sequence at one end of the junction differs from germline and may be a read error. The genes are TRBV25-1 and TRBJ2-7, with D possibly being TRBD2 (5 bases). This CDR3 spans 11 amino acids. The germline V gene encodes CDR1 MGHDK and CDR2 SYGVNS. The CDR3 region is CASSDGGPLNF. CDR3 nucleotide sequence: TGTGCCAGCAGTGACGGAGGTCCCTTGAACTTC.

The V gene is TRBV2, the J gene TRBJ2-1; 12 positions agree with TRBD2. Trimming at V came to 5 bases and at J to 5 bases, leaving 7 bases not matched to a gene. Per germline, CDR1 SNHLY and CDR2 FYNNEI. The CDR3 totals 16 residues. DNA for the CDR3: TGTGCCAGCAGTCACCTAGCGGGAGGGTCCCACAATGAGCAGTTCTTC. Its protein is CASSHLAGGSHNEQFF. Combining the CDR3 with reference TRBV2 and TRBJ2-1 gives the whole variable domain EPEVTQTPSHQVTQMGQEVILRCVPISNHLYFYWYRQILGQKVEFLVSFYNNEISEKSEIFDDQFSVERPDGSNFTLKIRSTKLEDSAMYFCASSHLAGGSHNEQFFGPGTRLTVL.

The chain couples TRBV15 to TRBJ2-3; TRBD2 agrees at 12 bases. V trimming: 0 bases; J trimming: 5 bases; junction bases outside the gene matches: 15. The CDR3 totals 20 residues. CDR1 is LNHNV, CDR2 YYDKDF, per germline (reference sequence). CDR3 in DNA: TGTGCCACCAGCAGAGATCGGGCTAGCGGGAGGGCCGGGGTGGAAGATACGCAGTATTTT. Protein sequence: CATSRDRASGRAGVEDTQYF.

This chain joins TRBV19 and TRBJ1-6; the D is unclear. The CDR3 contains 12 residues. Germline V gene sequence: CDR1 LNHDA, CDR2 SQIVND (reference sequence). The V gene lost 3 bases and the J gene lost 8 bases, with 5 bases spanning the gap. The CDR3 sequence: CASSISDSPLHF. The DNA of the CDR3 is TGTGCCAGTAGTATCTCAGATTCACCCCTCCACTTT.

The rearrangement uses TRBV13 and TRBJ2-1, with TRBD2 identical over 13 bases. This CDR3 is built from 15 residues. Germline V gives CDR1 PRHDT, CDR2 FYEKMQ (reference sequence). The trim removed 3 bases at V and 10 bases at J, leaving 6 bases unmatched. Written as DNA, the CDR3 is TGTGCCAGCAGCTTCCGGACTAGCGGGAGTAGCGAGCAGTTCTTC. Amino acids: CASSFRTSGSSEQFF. Full variable domain (rest looked up from reference TRBV13 and TRBJ2-1): AAGVIQSPRHLIKEKRETATLKCYPIPRHDTVYWYQQGPGQDPQFLISFYEKMQSDKGSIPDRFSAQQFSDYHSELNMSSLELGDSALYFCASSFRTSGSSEQFFGPGTRLTVL.

V is TRBV5-1 and J is TRBJ2-1; weak D call: TRBD2 (6 bases). This CDR3 has 16 amino acids. The V and J ends lost 4 bases and 5 bases respectively, with 19 bases between them. Germline V gives CDR1 SGHRS, CDR2 YFSETQ. The CDR3 DNA is TGCGCCAGCAGCAAATACTCACGCGGGATTGACAATGAGCAGTTCTTC. Residues: CASSKYSRGIDNEQFF.

In its sample, this clone was seen a few times. The chain is built from TRBV6-5 and TRBJ1-3; D remains unclear. V lost 6 bases to trimming and J lost 1 base, with 7 bases between them. The CDR3 has 13 amino acids. The germline gives CDR1 MNHEY, CDR2 SVGAGI. The CDR3 DNA sequence: TGTGCCAGCAGCCGGTGGTCTGGAAACACCATATATTTT. It encodes CASSRWSGNTIYF.